The clone carrying this TCR beta chain was found once. Original processing notes: Estimation of nucleated cell counts relied on the amplification of reference gene primers. Assay used: immunoSEQ multiplex PCR; TCRdb lists only in-frame clones, some missing. V and J calls and clone size come straight from that table; D and trimming were deduced from the DNA. Of around 150,000 clones in the sample, over 85% were seen once. This sample was taken from a study of blood T cell repertoires in COVID-19. As for the study in general: Collection of acute and convalescent COVID-19 samples took place in the United States, Italy and Spain. T cells, B-cell-depleted T cells, or PBMCs provided the cDNA or gDNA that served as material.

This CDR3 has 14 residues. Germline assignment: CDR1 KGHSH and CDR2 LQKENI. Germline trimming cut 3 bases from V and 6 bases from J; bases unmatched to any gene: 5. This chain connects TRBV18 to TRBJ2-1; 7 nucleotides agree with TRBD2. Sequenced input: peripheral blood. This clonotype originated in a man aged 55-75 years with active or convalescent COVID-19. The CDR3 DNA sequence: TGTGCCAGCTCACCCTGGACTAGACGCAATGAGCAGTTCTTC. It is translated as CASSPWTRRNEQFF.